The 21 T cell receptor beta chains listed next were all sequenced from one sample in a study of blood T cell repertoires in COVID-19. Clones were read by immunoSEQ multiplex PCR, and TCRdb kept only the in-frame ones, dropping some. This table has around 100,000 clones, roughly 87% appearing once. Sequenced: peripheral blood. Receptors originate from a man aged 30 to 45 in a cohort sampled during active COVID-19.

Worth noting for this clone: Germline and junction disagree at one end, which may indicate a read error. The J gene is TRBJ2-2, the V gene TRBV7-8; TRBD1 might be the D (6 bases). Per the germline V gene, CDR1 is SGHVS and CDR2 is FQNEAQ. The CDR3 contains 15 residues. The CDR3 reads CASSAQGRNSGELFF. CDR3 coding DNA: TGTGCCAGCAGCGCACAGGGACGGAACTCCGGGGAGCTGTTTTTT.

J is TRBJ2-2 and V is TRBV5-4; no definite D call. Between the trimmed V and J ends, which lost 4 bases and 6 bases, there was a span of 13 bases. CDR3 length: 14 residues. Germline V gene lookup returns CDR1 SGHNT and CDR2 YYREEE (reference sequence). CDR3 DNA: TGTGCCAGCAGCACCCGAGACAAGCCCGGGGAGCTGTTTTTT. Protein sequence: CASSTRDKPGELFF.

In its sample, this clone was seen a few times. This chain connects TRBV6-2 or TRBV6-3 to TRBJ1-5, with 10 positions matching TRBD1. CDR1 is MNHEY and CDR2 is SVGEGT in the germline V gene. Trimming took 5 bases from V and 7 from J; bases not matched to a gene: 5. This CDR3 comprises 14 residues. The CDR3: CASSRGQGGQPQHF. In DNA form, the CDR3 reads TGTGCCAGCAGTCGCGGACAGGGGGGCCAGCCCCAGCATTTT.

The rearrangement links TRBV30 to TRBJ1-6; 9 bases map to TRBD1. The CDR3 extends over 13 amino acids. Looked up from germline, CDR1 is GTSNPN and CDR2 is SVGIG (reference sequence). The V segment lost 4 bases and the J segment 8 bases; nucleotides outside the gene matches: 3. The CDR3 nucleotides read TGTGCCTGGATGGGACAGGGCTATTCACCCCTCCACTTT. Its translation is CAWMGQGYSPLHF.

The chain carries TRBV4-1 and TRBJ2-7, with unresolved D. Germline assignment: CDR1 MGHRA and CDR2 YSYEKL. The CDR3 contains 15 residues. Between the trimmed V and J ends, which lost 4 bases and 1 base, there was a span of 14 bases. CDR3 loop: CASSLQAYRSYEQYF. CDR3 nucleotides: TGCGCCAGCAGCCTCCAGGCCTACCGATCCTACGAGCAGTACTTC.

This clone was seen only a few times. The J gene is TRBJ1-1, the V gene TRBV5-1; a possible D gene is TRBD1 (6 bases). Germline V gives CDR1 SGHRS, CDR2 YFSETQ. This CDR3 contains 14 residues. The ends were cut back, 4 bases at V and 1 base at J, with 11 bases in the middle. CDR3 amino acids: CASSLEGQNTEAFF. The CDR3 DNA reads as TGCGCCAGCAGCCTCGAGGGACAGAACACTGAAGCTTTCTTT.

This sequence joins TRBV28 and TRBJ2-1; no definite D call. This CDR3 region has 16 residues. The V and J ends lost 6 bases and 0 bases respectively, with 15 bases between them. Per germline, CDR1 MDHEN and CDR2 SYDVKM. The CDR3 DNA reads TGTGCCAGCAGCTCCCCAGGAACACCCTCCTACAATGAGCAGTTCTTC. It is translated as CASSSPGTPSYNEQFF.

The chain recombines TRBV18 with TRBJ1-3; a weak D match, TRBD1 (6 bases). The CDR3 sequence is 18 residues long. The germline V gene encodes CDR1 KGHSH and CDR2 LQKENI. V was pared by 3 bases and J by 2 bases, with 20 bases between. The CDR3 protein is CASSPLVGASSTGNTIYF. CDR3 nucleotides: TGTGCCAGCTCACCGTTAGTGGGGGCTTCATCCACTGGAAACACCATATATTTT.

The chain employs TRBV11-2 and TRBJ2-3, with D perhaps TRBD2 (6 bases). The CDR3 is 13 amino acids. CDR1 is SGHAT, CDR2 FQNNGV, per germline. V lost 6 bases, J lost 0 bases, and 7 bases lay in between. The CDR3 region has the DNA TGTGCCAGCAGAGGGACTAGCACAGATACGCAGTATTTT. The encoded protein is CASRGTSTDTQYF.

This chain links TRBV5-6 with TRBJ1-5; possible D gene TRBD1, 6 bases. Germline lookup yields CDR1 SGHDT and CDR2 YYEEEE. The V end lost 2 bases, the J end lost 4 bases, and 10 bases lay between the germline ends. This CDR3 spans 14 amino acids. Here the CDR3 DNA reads TGTGCCAGCAGCTTCCCAGGGGATAATCAGCCCCAGCATTTT. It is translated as CASSFPGDNQPQHF.

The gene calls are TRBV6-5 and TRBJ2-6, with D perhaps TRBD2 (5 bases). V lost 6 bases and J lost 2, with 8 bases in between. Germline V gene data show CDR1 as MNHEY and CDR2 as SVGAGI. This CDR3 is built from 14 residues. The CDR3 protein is CASSRGAGANVLTF. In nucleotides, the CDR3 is TGTGCCAGCAGCCGGGGTGCTGGGGCCAACGTCCTGACTTTC.

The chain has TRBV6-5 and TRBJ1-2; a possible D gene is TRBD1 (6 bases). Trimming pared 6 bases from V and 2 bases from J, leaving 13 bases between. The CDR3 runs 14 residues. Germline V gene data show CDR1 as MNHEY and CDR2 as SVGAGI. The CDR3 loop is CASSSTGQNYGYTF. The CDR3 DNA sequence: TGTGCCAGCAGCTCCACCGGACAGAACTATGGCTACACCTTC.

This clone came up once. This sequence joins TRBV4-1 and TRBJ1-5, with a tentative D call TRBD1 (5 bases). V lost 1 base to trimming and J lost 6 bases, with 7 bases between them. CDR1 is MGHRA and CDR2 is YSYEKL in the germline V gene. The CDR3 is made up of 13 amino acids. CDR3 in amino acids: CASSQGQIQPQHF. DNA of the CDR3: TGCGCCAGCAGCCAAGGACAGATTCAGCCCCAGCATTTT.

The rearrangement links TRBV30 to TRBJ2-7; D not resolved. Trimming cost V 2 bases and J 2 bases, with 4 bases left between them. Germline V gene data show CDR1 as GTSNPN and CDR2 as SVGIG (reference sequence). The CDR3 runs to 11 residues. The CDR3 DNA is TGTGCCTGGAGTCCTGCCTACGAGCAGTACTTC. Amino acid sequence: CAWSPAYEQYF. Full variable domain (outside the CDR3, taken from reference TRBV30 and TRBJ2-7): SQTIHQWPATLVQPVGSPLSLECTVEGTSNPNLYWYRQAAGRGLQLLFYSVGIGQISSEVPQNLSASRPQDRQFILSSKKLLLSDSGFYLCAWSPAYEQYFGPGTRLTVT.

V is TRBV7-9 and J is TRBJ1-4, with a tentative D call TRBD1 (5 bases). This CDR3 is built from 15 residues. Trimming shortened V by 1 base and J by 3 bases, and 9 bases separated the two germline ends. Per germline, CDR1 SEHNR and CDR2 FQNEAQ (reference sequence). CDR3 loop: CASSLGGGPNEKLFF. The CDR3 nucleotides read TGTGCCAGCAGCTTAGGGGGGGGACCTAATGAAAAACTGTTTTTT.

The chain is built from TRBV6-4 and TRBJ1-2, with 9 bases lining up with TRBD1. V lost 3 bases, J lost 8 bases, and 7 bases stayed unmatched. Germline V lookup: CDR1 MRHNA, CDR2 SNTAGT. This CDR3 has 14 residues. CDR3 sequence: CASSDTGTGPGYTF. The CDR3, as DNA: TGTGCCAGCAGTGATACCGGGACAGGGCCCGGCTACACCTTC.

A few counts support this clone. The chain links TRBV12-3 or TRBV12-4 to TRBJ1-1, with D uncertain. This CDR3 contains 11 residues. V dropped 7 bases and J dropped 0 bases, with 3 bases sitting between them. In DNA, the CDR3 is TGTGCCAGCACCTTGAACACTGAAGCTTTCTTT. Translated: CASTLNTEAFF.

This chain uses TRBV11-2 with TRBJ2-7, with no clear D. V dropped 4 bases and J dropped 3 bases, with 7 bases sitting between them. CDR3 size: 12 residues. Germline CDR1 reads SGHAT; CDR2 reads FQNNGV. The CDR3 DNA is TGTGCCAGCAGCTCCTCGCGCTACGAGCAGTACTTC. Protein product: CASSSSRYEQYF.

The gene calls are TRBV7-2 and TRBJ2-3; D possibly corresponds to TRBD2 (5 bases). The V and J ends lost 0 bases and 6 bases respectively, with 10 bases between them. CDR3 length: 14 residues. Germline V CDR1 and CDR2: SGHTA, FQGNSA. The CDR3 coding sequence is TGTGCCAGCAGCTTAGCCCGGGGTGGGGATACGCAGTATTTT. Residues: CASSLARGGDTQYF.

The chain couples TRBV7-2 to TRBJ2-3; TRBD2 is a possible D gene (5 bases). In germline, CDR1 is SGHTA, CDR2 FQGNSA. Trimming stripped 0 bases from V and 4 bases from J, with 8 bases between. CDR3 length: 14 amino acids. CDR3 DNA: TGTGCCAGCAGCTTAGCTGCGGGCCCAGATACGCAGTATTTT. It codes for CASSLAAGPDTQYF.

This chain's CDR3 is CASTGGPGYNEQFF. CDR3 nucleotide sequence: TGTGCCAGTACGGGGGGGCCGGGGTACAATGAGCAGTTCTTC. The chain couples TRBV10-3 to TRBJ2-1; TRBD2 agrees at 8 bases. With 10 bases clipped from V and 4 bases from J, the junction kept 9 bases outside the gene matches. The CDR3 length is 14 residues. Germline values: CDR1 ENHRY, CDR2 SYGVKD.